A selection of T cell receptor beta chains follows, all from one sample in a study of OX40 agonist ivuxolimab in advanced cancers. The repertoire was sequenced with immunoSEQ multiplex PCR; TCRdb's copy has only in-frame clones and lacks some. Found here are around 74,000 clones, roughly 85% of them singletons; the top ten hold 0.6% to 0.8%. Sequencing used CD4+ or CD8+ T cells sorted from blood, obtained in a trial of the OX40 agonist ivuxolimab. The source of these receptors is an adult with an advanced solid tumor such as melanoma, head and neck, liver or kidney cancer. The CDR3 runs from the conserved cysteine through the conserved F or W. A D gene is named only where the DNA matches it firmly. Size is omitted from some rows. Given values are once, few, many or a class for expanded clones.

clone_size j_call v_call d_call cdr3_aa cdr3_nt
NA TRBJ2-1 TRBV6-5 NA CASKKRSSYNEQFF TGTGCCTCAAAAAAGAGAAGCTCCTACAATGAGCAGTTCTTC
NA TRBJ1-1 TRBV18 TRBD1 CASSPSGGGFTEAFF TGTGCCAGCTCACCTTCAGGGGGCGGGTTCACTGAAGCTTTCTTT
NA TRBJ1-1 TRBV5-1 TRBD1 CASSPTGGSNTEAFF TGCGCCAGCAGCCCCACAGGGGGGTCGAACACTGAAGCTTTCTTT
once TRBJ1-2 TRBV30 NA CAWSPGMDYGYTF TGTGCCTGGAGCCCCGGGATGGACTATGGCTACACCTTC
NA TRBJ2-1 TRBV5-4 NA CASSFDNRNEQFF TGTGCCAGCAGCTTCGACAATCGAAATGAGCAGTTCTTC
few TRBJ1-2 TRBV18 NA CASTKGQNYGYTF TGTGCCAGTACAAAGGGGCAGAACTATGGCTACACCTTC
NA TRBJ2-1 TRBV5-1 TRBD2 CASSLGSGGPNEQFF TGCGCCAGCAGCTTGGGTTCGGGGGGGCCGAATGAGCAGTTCTTC
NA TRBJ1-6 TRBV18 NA CASSPPPRSENSPLHF TGTGCCAGCTCACCACCTCCCCGGAGCGAAAATTCACCCCTCCACTTT
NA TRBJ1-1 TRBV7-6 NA CASSTQEGGMNTEAFF TGTGCCAGCAGCACCCAGGAGGGGGGCATGAACACTGAAGCTTTCTTT
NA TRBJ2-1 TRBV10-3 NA CATATQSSYNEQFF TGTGCCACGGCCACACAGAGCTCCTACAATGAGCAGTTCTTC
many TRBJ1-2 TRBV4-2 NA CASNRGGADYGYTF TGTGCCAGCAACCGGGGGGGTGCCGACTATGGCTACACCTTC
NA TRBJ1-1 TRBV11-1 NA CASSQTLDTEAFF TGTGCCAGCAGCCAAACCCTTGACACTGAAGCTTTCTTT
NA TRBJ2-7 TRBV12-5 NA CAGGLVSGKDEQYF TGTGCTGGTGGTTTGGTATCAGGGAAGGACGAGCAGTACTTC
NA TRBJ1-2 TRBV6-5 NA CASSFTTDVGYGYTF TGTGCCAGCAGTTTTACTACGGACGTGGGCTATGGCTACACCTTC
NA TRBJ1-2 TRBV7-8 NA CASSLDPTGLTNYGYTF TGTGCCAGCAGCTTAGATCCCACAGGGTTGACTAACTATGGCTACACCTTC
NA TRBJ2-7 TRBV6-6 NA CASGREVYEQYF TGTGCCAGCGGCAGGGAAGTCTACGAGCAGTACTTC
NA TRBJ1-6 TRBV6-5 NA CASSYSGGDNSPLHF TGTGCCAGCAGTTACTCAGGAGGGGATAATTCACCCCTCCACTTT
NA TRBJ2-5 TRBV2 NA CASSPGLTIQGTQYF TGTGCCAGCAGTCCGGGACTGACGATCCAAGGGACCCAGTACTTC
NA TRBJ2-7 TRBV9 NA CASSSQLSSYEQYF TGTGCCAGCAGCTCCCAGTTGAGCTCCTACGAGCAGTACTTC
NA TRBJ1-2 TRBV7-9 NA CASSFGGRNGYTF TGTGCCAGCAGCTTCGGAGGGCGGAACGGCTACACCTTC
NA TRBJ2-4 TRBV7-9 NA CASSLHRTGKGIQYF TGTGCCAGCAGCCTACATCGGACCGGGAAGGGCATTCAGTACTTC
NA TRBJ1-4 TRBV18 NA CASSPRATNEKLFF TGTGCCAGCTCACCACGCGCAACTAATGAAAAACTGTTTTTT
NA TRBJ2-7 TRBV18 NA CASSPPGVGEQYF TGTGCCAGCTCACCTCCAGGGGTAGGAGAGCAGTACTTC
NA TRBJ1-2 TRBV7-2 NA CASSSYTSTGGYTF TGTGCCAGCAGCTCCTACACCTCGACCGGCGGCTACACCTTC
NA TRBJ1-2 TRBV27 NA CASSSTGLRGYTF TGTGCCAGCAGTTCGACAGGCCTGAGAGGCTACACCTTC
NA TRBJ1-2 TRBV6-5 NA CASSYSGDYGYTF TGTGCCAGCAGTTACTCGGGGGACTATGGCTACACCTTC
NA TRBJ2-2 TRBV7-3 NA CASSLQPLTTYANTGELFF TGTGCCAGCAGCTTACAACCATTAACGACATATGCGAACACCGGGGAGCTGTTTTTT
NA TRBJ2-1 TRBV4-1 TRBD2 CASSQASGGGPEQFF TGCGCCAGCAGCCAGGCTAGCGGGGGGGGGCCCGAGCAGTTCTTC
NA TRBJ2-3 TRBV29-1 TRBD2 CSAYGGADTQYF TGCAGCGCCTACGGGGGGGCCGATACGCAGTATTTT
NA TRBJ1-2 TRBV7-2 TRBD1 CASSSPGTGGPLYGYTF TGTGCCAGCAGCTCCCCCGGGACAGGGGGGCCCTTGTACGGCTACACCTTC
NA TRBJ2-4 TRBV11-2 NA CASSSLFTGTNIQYF TGTGCCAGCAGCTCGTTATTTACCGGAACAAACATTCAGTACTTC
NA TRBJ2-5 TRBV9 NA CASSGDLQETQYF TGTGCCAGCAGCGGGGACCTTCAAGAGACCCAGTACTTC
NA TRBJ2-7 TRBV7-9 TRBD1 CASSVPRDRGFYEQYF TGTGCCAGCAGCGTGCCGCGGGACAGGGGGTTTTACGAGCAGTACTTC
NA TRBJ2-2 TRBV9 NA CASSPDLTGELFF TGTGCCAGCTCCCCTGATTTGACCGGGGAGCTGTTTTTT
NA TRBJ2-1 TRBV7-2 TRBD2 CASSLSGGPMSYNEQFF TGTGCCAGCAGCCTTAGCGGGGGCCCTATGTCCTACAATGAGCAGTTCTTC
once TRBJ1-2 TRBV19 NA CASSREGLYGYTF TGTGCCAGTAGTAGAGAGGGCCTCTATGGCTACACCTTC
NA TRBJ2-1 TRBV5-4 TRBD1 CASSPRDRGYNEQFF TGTGCCAGCAGCCCCCGGGACAGGGGGTACAATGAGCAGTTCTTC
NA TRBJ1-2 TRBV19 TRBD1 CASTPPDRGLYGYTF TGTGCCAGTACCCCTCCCGACAGGGGTCTCTATGGCTACACCTTC
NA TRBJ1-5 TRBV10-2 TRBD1 CASSYGQGGQPQHF TGCGCCAGCAGTTATGGACAGGGTGGTCAGCCCCAGCATTTT
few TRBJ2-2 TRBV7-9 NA CASSPYTGELFF TGTGCCAGCAGCCCATACACCGGGGAGCTGTTTTTT
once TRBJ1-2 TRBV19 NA CASSWSDLGGYTF TGTGCCAGTAGTTGGTCCGATTTAGGTGGCTACACCTTC
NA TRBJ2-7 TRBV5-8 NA CASSLAGGELYEQYF TGTGCCAGCAGCTTGGCCGGAGGGGAGCTCTACGAGCAGTACTTC
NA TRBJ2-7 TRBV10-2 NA CASSESPWGPPYEQYF TGCGCCAGCAGTGAGTCTCCCTGGGGGCCCCCCTACGAGCAGTACTTC
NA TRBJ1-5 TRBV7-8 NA CASSFSGPEPQHF TGTGCCAGCAGCTTCTCGGGTCCGGAGCCCCAGCATTTT
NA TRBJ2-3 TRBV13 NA CASRTQDTQYF TGTGCCAGCAGAACACAAGATACGCAGTATTTT
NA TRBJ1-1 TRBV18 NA CASSSGQNTEAFF TGTGCCAGCTCATCGGGTCAAAACACTGAAGCTTTCTTT
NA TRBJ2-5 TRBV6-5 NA CASTPDGPPETQYF TGTGCCAGCACCCCAGACGGACCCCCAGAGACCCAGTACTTC
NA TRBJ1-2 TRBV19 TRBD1 CASTRGTGANYGYTF TGTGCCAGTACCAGAGGGACAGGTGCTAACTATGGCTACACCTTC
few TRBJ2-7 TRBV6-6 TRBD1 CASSPRQGAAYEQYF TGTGCCAGCAGTCCCCGACAGGGGGCAGCCTACGAGCAGTACTTC
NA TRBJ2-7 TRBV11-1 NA CASSFGDTSYEQYF TGTGCCAGCAGCTTCGGGGACACTTCCTACGAGCAGTACTTC
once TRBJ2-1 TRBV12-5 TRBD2 CASGLGLAGVNEQFF TGTGCTAGTGGTTTGGGACTAGCGGGGGTAAATGAGCAGTTCTTC
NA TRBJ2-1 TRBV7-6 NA CASSLGRAGYSYNEQFF TGTGCCAGCAGCTTAGGTCGAGCGGGTTACTCCTACAATGAGCAGTTCTTC
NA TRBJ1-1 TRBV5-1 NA CASSFGPVNTEAFF TGCGCCAGCAGCTTCGGGCCGGTCAACACTGAAGCTTTCTTT
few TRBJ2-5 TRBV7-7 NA CASSFGTGEETQYF TGTGCCAGCAGCTTCGGGACGGGGGAGGAGACCCAGTACTTC
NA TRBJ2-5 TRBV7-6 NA CASSLEGAKGTQYF TGTGCCAGCAGCTTAGAGGGTGCCAAGGGGACCCAGTACTTC
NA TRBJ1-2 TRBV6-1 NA CASHSGYGYTF TGTGCCAGCCACAGTGGCTATGGCTACACCTTC
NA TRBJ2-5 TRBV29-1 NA CSVGFGALGGRETQYF TGCAGCGTTGGCTTTGGGGCGCTTGGAGGGAGAGAGACCCAGTACTTC
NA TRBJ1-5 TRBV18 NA CASSPGRDQPQHF TGTGCCAGCTCACCAGGCAGGGATCAGCCCCAGCATTTT
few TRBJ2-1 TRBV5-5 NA CASSLVRAPPPNEQFF TGTGCCAGCAGCTTGGTACGGGCTCCCCCCCCCAATGAGCAGTTCTTC